This T cell receptor (beta chain) is from a study of OX40 agonist ivuxolimab in advanced cancers. Trimming shortened V by 2 bases and J by 6 bases, and 13 bases separated the two germline ends. The CDR3 is made up of 14 amino acids. Germline V lookup: CDR1 GTSNPN, CDR2 SVGIG (reference sequence). Sequencing was performed with immunoSEQ multiplex PCR; in TCRdb, only in-frame clones are kept and a portion is missing. The table records under 55,000 clones, roughly nine tenths of them present only once. This clonotype originated in an adult with an advanced solid tumor such as melanoma, head and neck, liver or kidney cancer. The sequencing here drew on CD4+ or CD8+ T cells sorted from blood, taken in a trial of the OX40 agonist ivuxolimab. The gene calls are TRBV30 and TRBJ2-2, with D possibly matching TRBD1 (8 bases). The CDR3 sequence: CAWSRTGGAGELFF. The CDR3 nucleotides are TGTGCCTGGAGTCGTACAGGGGGGGCCGGGGAGCTGTTTTTT.